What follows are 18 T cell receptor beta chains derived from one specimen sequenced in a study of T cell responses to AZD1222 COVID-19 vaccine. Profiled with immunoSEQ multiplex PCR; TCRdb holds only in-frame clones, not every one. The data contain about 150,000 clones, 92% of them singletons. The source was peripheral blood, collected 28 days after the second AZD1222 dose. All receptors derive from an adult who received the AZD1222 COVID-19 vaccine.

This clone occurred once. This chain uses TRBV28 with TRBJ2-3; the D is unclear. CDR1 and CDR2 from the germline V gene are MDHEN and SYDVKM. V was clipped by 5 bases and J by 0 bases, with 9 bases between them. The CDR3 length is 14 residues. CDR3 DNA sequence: TGTGCCAGCAGTCCTTGGGGTAGCACAGATACGCAGTATTTT. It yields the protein CASSPWGSTDTQYF.

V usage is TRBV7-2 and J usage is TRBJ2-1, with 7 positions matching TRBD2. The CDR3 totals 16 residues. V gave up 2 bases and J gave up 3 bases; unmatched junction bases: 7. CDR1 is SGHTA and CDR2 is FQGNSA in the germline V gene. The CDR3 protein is CASSLRERDGYNEQFF. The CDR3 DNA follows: TGTGCCAGCAGCTTAAGGGAGCGGGATGGCTACAATGAGCAGTTCTTC.

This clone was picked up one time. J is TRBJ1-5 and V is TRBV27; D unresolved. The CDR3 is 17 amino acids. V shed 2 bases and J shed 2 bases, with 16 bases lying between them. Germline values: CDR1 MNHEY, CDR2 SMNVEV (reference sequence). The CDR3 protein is CASSLVQSTRGNQPQHF. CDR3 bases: TGTGCCAGCAGTTTAGTGCAGAGTACAAGAGGCAATCAGCCCCAGCATTTT.

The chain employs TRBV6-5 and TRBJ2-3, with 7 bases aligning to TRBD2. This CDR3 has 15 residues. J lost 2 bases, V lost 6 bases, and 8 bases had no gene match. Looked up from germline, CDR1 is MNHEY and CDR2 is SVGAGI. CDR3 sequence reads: CASRRTRDDTDTQYF. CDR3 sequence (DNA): TGTGCCAGCAGGAGGACTAGGGACGACACAGATACGCAGTATTTT.

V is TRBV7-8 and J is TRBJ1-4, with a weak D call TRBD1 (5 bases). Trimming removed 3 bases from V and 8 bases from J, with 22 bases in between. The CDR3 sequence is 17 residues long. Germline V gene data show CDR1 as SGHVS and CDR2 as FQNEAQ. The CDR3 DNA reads TGTGCCAGCAGCTTTCGGGCAGGGTCCAGCGCAAGAGAAAAACTGTTTTTT. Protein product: CASSFRAGSSAREKLFF.

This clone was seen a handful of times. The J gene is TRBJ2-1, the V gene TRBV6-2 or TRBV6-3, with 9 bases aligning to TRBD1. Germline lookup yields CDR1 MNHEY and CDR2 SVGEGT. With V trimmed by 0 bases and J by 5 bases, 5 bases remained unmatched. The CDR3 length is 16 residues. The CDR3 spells CASSYSRDRENNEQFF. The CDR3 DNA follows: TGTGCCAGCAGTTACTCGAGGGACAGGGAGAACAATGAGCAGTTCTTC.

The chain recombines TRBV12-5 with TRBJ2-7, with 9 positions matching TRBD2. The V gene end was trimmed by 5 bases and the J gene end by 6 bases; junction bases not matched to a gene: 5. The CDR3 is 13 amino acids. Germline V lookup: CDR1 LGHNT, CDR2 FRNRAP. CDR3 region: CASGNSGSSEQYF. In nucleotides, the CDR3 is TGTGCTAGTGGTAATAGCGGGAGTAGCGAGCAGTACTTC.

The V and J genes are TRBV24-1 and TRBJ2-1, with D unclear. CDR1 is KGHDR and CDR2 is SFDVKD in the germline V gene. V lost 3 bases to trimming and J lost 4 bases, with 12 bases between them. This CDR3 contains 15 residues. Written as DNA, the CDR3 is TGTGCCACCAGTGATAGTAGGAGACCTTACAATGAGCAGTTCTTC. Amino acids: CATSDSRRPYNEQFF.

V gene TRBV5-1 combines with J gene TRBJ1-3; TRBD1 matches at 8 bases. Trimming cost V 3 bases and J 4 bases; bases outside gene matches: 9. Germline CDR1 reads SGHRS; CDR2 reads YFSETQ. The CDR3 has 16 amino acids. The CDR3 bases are TGCGCCAGCAGCTCGAGCCCGACAGGGGCCGGAAACACCATATATTTT. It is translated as CASSSSPTGAGNTIYF.

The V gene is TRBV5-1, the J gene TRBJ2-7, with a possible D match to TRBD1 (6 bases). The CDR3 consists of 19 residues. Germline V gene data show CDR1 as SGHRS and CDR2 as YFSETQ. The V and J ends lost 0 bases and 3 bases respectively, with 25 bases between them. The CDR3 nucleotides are TGCGCCAGCAGCTTGGTTGGTGGGGGCAGGGATTCGAAGATCTACGAGCAGTACTTC. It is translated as CASSLVGGGRDSKIYEQYF.

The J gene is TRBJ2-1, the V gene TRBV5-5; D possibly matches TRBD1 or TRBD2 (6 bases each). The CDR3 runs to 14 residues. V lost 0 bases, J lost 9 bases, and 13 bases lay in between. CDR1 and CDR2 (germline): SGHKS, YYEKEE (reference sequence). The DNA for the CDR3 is TGTGCCAGCAGCTTGGAGGGGGGTGGACTTGAGCAGTTCTTC. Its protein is CASSLEGGGLEQFF.

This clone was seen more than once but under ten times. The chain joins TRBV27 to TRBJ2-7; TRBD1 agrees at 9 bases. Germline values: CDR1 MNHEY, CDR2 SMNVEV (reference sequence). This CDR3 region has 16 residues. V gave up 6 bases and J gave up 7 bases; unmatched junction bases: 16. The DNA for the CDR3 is TGTGCCAGCAGCCGTATGGGACAGGGTTTCGGACGAGAGCAGTACTTC. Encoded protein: CASSRMGQGFGREQYF.

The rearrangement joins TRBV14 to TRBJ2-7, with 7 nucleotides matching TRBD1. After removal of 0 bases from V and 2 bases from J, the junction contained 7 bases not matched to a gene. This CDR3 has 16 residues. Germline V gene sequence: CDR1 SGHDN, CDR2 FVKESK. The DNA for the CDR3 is TGTGCCAGCAGCCAAGACGTTCGGCAGGGGGCCTACGAGCAGTACTTC. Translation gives CASSQDVRQGAYEQYF.

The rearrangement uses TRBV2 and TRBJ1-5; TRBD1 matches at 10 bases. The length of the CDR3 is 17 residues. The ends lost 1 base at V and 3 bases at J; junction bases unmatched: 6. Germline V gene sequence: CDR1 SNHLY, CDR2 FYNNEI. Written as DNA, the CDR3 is TGTGCCAGCAGTGAAGGACCGGGACAGGGGTACAATCAGCCCCAGCATTTT. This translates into CASSEGPGQGYNQPQHF.

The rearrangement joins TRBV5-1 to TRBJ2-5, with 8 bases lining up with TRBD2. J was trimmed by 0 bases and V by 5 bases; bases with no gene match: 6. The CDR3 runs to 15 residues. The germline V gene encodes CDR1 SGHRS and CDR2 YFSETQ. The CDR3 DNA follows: TGCGCCAGCAGTGGGGCGACTAGCGACCAAGAGACCCAGTACTTC. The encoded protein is CASSGATSDQETQYF.

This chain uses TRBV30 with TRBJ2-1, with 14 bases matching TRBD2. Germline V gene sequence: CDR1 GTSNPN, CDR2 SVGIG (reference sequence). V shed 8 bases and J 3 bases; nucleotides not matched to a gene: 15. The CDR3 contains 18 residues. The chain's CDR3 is CARRGHETSGRDYNEQFF. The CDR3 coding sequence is TGTGCCCGCAGGGGACACGAGACTAGCGGGAGGGACTACAATGAGCAGTTCTTC. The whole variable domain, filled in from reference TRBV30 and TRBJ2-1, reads SQTIHQWPATLVQPVGSPLSLECTVEGTSNPNLYWYRQAAGRGLQLLFYSVGIGQISSEVPQNLSASRPQDRQFILSSKKLLLSDSGFYLCARRGHETSGRDYNEQFFGPGTRLTVL.

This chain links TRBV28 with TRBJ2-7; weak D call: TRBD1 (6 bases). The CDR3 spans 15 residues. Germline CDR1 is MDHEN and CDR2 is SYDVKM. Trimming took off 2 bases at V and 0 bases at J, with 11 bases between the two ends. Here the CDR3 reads CASSLRGIRSYEQYF. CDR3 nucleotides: TGTGCCAGCAGTTTAAGGGGGATACGCTCCTACGAGCAGTACTTC. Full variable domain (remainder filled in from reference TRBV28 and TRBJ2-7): DVKVTQSSRYLVKRTGEKVFLECVQDMDHENMFWYRQDPGLGLRLIYFSYDVKMKEKGDIPEGYSVSREKKERFSLILESASTNQTSMYLCASSLRGIRSYEQYFGPGTRLTVT.

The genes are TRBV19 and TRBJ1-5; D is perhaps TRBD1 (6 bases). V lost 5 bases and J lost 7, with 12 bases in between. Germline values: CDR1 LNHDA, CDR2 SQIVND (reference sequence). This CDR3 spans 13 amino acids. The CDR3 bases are TGTGCCAGTAGTCGGGGGCAGGGCCAGCCCCAGCATTTT. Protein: CASSRGQGQPQHF.